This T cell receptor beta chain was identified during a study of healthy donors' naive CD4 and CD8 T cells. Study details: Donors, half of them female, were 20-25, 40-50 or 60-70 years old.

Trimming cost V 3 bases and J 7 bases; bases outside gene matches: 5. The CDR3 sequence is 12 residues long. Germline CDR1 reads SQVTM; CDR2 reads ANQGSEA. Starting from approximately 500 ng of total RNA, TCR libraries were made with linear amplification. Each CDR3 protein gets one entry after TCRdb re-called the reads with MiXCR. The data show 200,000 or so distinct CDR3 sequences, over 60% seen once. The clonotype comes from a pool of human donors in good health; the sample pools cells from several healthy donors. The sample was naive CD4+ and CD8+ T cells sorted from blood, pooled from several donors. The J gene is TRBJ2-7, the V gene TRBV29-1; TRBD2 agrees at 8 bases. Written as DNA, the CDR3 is TGCAGCGTTGATGGACTAGCTGGGGAGCAGTACTTC. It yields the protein CSVDGLAGEQYF.